One sample yielded the 21 T cell receptor beta chains listed below, sequenced in a study of monozygotic twins with inflammatory bowel disease. TCRdb re-called the 5' RACE reads; every CDR3 protein appears as one record, without DNA. The sample includes over 100,000 distinct CDR3 sequences. The source material was blood. The receptors were sampled from a human donor with ulcerative colitis or Crohn's disease, or a healthy co-twin of an affected twin (not recorded which).

J is TRBJ2-1 and V is TRBV12-3 or TRBV12-4; TCRdb proposes TRBD1, but this gene call is untestable without DNA. This CDR3 has 17 residues. CDR3: CASTDSPRTGLVGEQFF.

Here the CDR3 reads CASSGGWDEEHSDRFTYNEQFF. V is TRBV28 and J is TRBJ2-1; TCRdb gives TRBD1 as the D gene, but with no DNA this cannot be confirmed. Germline CDR1 is MDHEN and CDR2 is SYDVKM. The CDR3 is 22 residues long.

The rearrangement joins TRBV7-9 to TRBJ2-4. This CDR3 has 14 amino acids. CDR1 SEHNR and CDR2 FQNEAQ come from the germline V gene (reference sequence). CDR3 amino acids: CASSLNEAKNIQYF.

The CDR3 loop is CASSLGPAGVSYEQYF. The chain links TRBV12-3 or TRBV12-4 to TRBJ2-7. This CDR3 comprises 16 residues.

The chain combines TRBV28 with TRBJ1-5; lacking DNA, the TRBD1 call made by TCRdb goes unchecked. This CDR3 has 20 amino acids. Germline assignment: CDR1 MDHEN and CDR2 SYDVKM. CDR3: CASSLWTGQLILESNQPQHF.

This chain connects TRBV18 to TRBJ2-7. Germline CDR1 KGHSH, CDR2 LQKENI. The CDR3 extends over 13 amino acids. CDR3 protein: CASSPRERSEQYF.

V gene TRBV5-6 combines with J gene TRBJ2-3; TCRdb calls TRBD2, which cannot be checked without DNA. This CDR3 comprises 12 residues. Germline lookup yields CDR1 SGHDT and CDR2 YYEEEE. This CDR3 reads CASSFEGDTQYF.

The V gene is TRBV12-3 or TRBV12-4, the J gene TRBJ2-2; TCRdb calls TRBD1, which cannot be checked without DNA. This CDR3 contains 16 residues. CDR3 loop: CASGYVGQGYFGELFF.

This chain links TRBV12-3 or TRBV12-4 with TRBJ2-3; TCRdb's D gene call, TRBD2, goes unchecked for lack of DNA. The CDR3 length is 17 residues. The CDR3 reads CASTLRGGRDSTDTQYF.

This chain joins TRBV12-3 or TRBV12-4 and TRBJ1-5; TCRdb calls TRBD1, which cannot be checked without DNA. This CDR3 has 14 residues. The CDR3 here is CASSKDRSNQPQHF.

The gene calls are TRBV9 and TRBJ1-2. Germline lookup yields CDR1 SGDLS and CDR2 YYNGEE. This CDR3 is built from 15 residues. This chain's CDR3 is CASSVVWWDNYGYTF.

CDR3 protein: CASSSYLYYGYTF. This rearrangement joins TRBV7-2 to TRBJ1-2. The germline V gene encodes CDR1 SGHTA and CDR2 FQGNSA. This CDR3 spans 13 amino acids.

The CDR3 reads CASSLHGRASPLHF. This rearrangement joins TRBV7-2 to TRBJ1-6. There are 14 residues in the CDR3. Germline loops: CDR1 SGHTA, CDR2 FQGNSA. Complete variable domain (other parts from reference TRBV7-2 and TRBJ1-6): GAGVSQSPSNKVTEKGKDVELRCDPISGHTALYWYRQSLGQGLEFLIYFQGNSAPDKSGLPSDRFSAERTGGSVSTLTIQRTQQEDSAVYLCASSLHGRASPLHFGNGTRLTVT.

The genes are TRBV5-1 and TRBJ1-4. Germline V gene lookup returns CDR1 SGHRS and CDR2 YFSETQ. The length of the CDR3 is 14 residues. This CDR3 is CASSWRGGNEKLFF.

The chain uses TRBV20-1 and TRBJ1-5; the D call of TRBD1 rests on TCRdb alone, since no DNA is present to check it. The CDR3 loop spans 16 amino acids. The germline V gene has CDR1 DFQATT and CDR2 SNEGSKA (reference sequence). This chain's CDR3 is CSARIPGRASYQPQHF.

The CDR3 sequence: CASSSDRGYTQYF. The rearrangement uses TRBV7-6 and TRBJ2-3; the TCRdb call, TRBD1, lacks DNA for checking. Germline lookup yields CDR1 SGHVS and CDR2 FNYEAQ. The CDR3 covers 13 residues.

This chain uses TRBV6-2 or TRBV6-3 with TRBJ1-1; TCRdb's D gene call, TRBD1, goes unchecked for lack of DNA. The CDR3 has 12 residues. Per the germline V gene, CDR1 is MNHEY and CDR2 is SVGEGT. The CDR3 is CASRWGYTEAFF.

This chain links TRBV5-1 with TRBJ2-7; TCRdb names TRBD1, which stays unverified in the absence of DNA. The CDR3 extends over 12 amino acids. CDR1 SGHRS and CDR2 YFSETQ come from the germline V gene. The CDR3 here is CASSLAGDEQYF.

The V gene is TRBV7-9, the J gene TRBJ2-7; absent DNA, TCRdb's TRBD2 call cannot be checked. Germline CDR1 and CDR2: SEHNR and FQNEAQ (reference sequence). This CDR3 has 14 residues. CDR3 residues: CASSSTGGNYEQYF.

This sequence joins TRBV5-1 and TRBJ2-4. CDR3 size: 13 residues. CDR1 is SGHRS and CDR2 is YFSETQ in the germline V gene. CDR3 amino acids: CASSLETKNMQYF.

This rearrangement joins TRBV19 to TRBJ2-1; TCRdb's D call, TRBD2, is unchecked because there is no DNA. The germline CDR1 and CDR2 sequences are LNHDA and SQIVND (reference sequence). This CDR3 comprises 15 residues. Here the CDR3 reads CASSRGTSGYNEQFF. Variable domain in full (rest from reference TRBV19 and TRBJ2-1): DGGITQSPKYLFRKEGQNVTLSCEQNLNHDAMYWYRQDPGQGLRLIYYSQIVNDFQKGDIAEGYSVSREKKESFPLTVTSAQKNPTAFYLCASSRGTSGYNEQFFGPGTRLTVL.